This T cell receptor (beta chain) was retrieved from a study of T cell responses to AZD1222 COVID-19 vaccine. Turning to the study itself: Analyses pooled second doses at about 4 or about 12 weeks. Study outcomes and limitations: Spike-wide coverage was observed for vaccine-associated CD4 TCRs, with dominant responses at 160-218 and 743-854. Baseline serostatus was positive in only a handful of AZD1222 recipients.

V dropped 8 bases and J dropped 4; count of bases not matched to a gene: 12. The CDR3 has 15 amino acids. Germline V gives CDR1 MDHEN, CDR2 SYDVKM. The method was immunoSEQ multiplex PCR; TCRdb's version includes in-frame clones alone and lacks a portion of them. The sample shows around 99,000 clones, around nine tenths of them seen only once. A note on this clone: What it binds is not known.

The material sequenced was peripheral blood, taken on day 0 of AZD1222 vaccination. This TCR derives from an adult in good health. The chain combines TRBV28 with TRBJ1-2, with 8 bases that match TRBD1. For the CDR3, the DNA is TGTGCCAGCTCTAACCCCGCCGGACAGGGCTATGGCTACACCTTC. It encodes CASSNPAGQGYGYTF.